What follows are 7 T cell receptor beta chains derived from one specimen sequenced in a study of Ad26.COV2.S vaccination and SARS-CoV-2 variants. The repertoire was sequenced with immunoSEQ multiplex PCR; TCRdb's copy has only in-frame clones and lacks some. Of about 440,000 clones in the sample, 90% were seen once. Documented treatment: roughly 19 received Ad26.COV2.S at low or high dose, single or two shots; a few received placebo; per-sample allocation not given. The investigators took samples on day 63 after the first vaccine or placebo injection. The source material was peripheral blood, sampled in a trial of Ad26.COV2.S vaccine versus placebo. The receptors shown here come from a person aged 18-60 years who received the Ad26.COV2.S COVID-19 vaccine or a placebo.

The chain carries TRBV19 and TRBJ1-1; TRBD1 is a possible D gene (6 bases). Germline loops: CDR1 LNHDA, CDR2 SQIVND (reference sequence). The length of the CDR3 is 15 residues. Trimming pared 3 bases from V and 5 bases from J, leaving 16 bases between. The CDR3 coding sequence is TGTGCCAGTAGTATCGAAGGGGGGCCGGGAACTGAAGCTTTCTTT. Translated: CASSIEGGPGTEAFF.

V and J are TRBV6-2 or TRBV6-3 and TRBJ2-1; 8 bases agree with TRBD2. The V gene end was trimmed by 2 bases and the J gene end by 9 bases; junction bases not matched to a gene: 6. In germline, CDR1 is MNHEY, CDR2 SVGEGT. There are 14 residues in the CDR3. The CDR3 region has the DNA TGTGCCAGCAGTTACAAGCGGGAGTACCCTGAGCAGTTCTTC. Amino acids: CASSYKREYPEQFF.

V is TRBV5-1 and J is TRBJ1-2; unclear D gene. Germline lookup yields CDR1 SGHRS and CDR2 YFSETQ. The CDR3 is 12 residues long. V was pared by 4 bases and J by 3 bases, with 7 bases between. This CDR3 reads CASSPRDYGYTF. CDR3 DNA sequence: TGCGCCAGCAGCCCCCGGGACTATGGCTACACCTTC. The variable domain in full, with the rest retrieved from reference TRBV5-1 and TRBJ1-2, is KAGVTQTPRYLIKTRGQQVTLSCSPISGHRSVSWYQQTPGQGLQFLFEYFSETQRNKGNFPGRFSGRQFSNSRSEMNVSTLELGDSALYLCASSPRDYGYTFGSGTRLTVV.

The chain couples TRBV28 to TRBJ2-7, with TRBD2 matching 7 bases. Germline loops: CDR1 MDHEN, CDR2 SYDVKM. The V and J ends lost 6 bases and 3 bases, in that order; junction bases with no gene match: 5. The CDR3 sequence is 13 residues long. The CDR3 protein is CASRRLAFYEQYF. DNA for the CDR3: TGTGCCAGCAGACGACTAGCCTTCTACGAGCAGTACTTC.

The chain has TRBV28 and TRBJ2-5; 7 nucleotides align to TRBD1. The CDR3 runs 14 residues. CDR1 and CDR2 (germline): MDHEN, SYDVKM. V gave up 4 bases and J gave up 5 bases; unmatched junction bases: 7. The CDR3 is CASSSGQAEETQYF. The CDR3 DNA is TGTGCCAGCAGTTCCGGACAGGCGGAGGAGACCCAGTACTTC.

This clone was picked up a small number of times. The V and J genes are TRBV3-1 (or the pseudogene TRBV3-2) and TRBJ2-3; D unresolved. The CDR3 length is 12 residues. Germline CDR1 reads LGHDT; CDR2 reads YNNKEL (reference sequence). The V gene lost 3 bases and the J gene lost 6 bases, with 7 bases spanning the gap. In nucleotides, the CDR3 is TGTGCCAGCAGCCAGGTAGAGGATACGCAGTATTTT. This translates into CASSQVEDTQYF.

The V and J genes are TRBV11-3 and TRBJ2-1; 8 positions agree with TRBD2. V shed 2 bases and J 2 bases; nucleotides not matched to a gene: 2. This CDR3 is built from 15 residues. The germline gives CDR1 SGHNT, CDR2 YENEEA. The CDR3 DNA reads as TGTGCCAGCAGCTTACGACTAGCGCCCTACAATGAGCAGTTCTTC. It yields the protein CASSLRLAPYNEQFF.